This T cell receptor beta chain stems from a study of T cell responses to AZD1222 COVID-19 vaccine (dated by TCRdb to the early 2020s). Regarding the complete study: TCR sequencing was performed for some 250 trial participants, of whom around 210 were given two doses of AZD1222 and around 25 were given two doses of MenACWY control vaccine. Trial participants were enrolled by age into subgroups of 18-55, 56-69 and 70-plus years, and around 150, 28 and 57 TCR-sequenced participants, respectively, were included in these subgroups. The research as a whole found: Only a handful of AZD1222 recipients were SARS-CoV-2 seropositive at baseline, limiting conclusions about previously exposed vaccinees. The vaccine-associated CD4 TCRs covered the entire spike protein, and the dominant responses fell in regions 160-218 and 743-854. In the small 56-69-year group, the increase in depth fell short of significance, most likely because of low power. Because no samples from the day 14 peak response were available, repertoires could be characterized only after the peak T cell response. A significant rise in spike-specific TCR breadth and depth was observed after two AZD1222 doses relative to day 0 and relative to MenACWY recipients. Reportedly, close to half of the unique spike-specific TCRs recognized epitopes lying outside the regions that are mutated in the B.1.351 and B.1.1.7 variants. Participants were mostly white British, with more females than males. The authors suggested clonal diversity may have been underestimated.

The time point label here, explained by the study, means: about 28 days (+/-7) after the second vaccine dose. AZD1222 recipients given second doses at about 4 weeks or at about 12 weeks were pooled, since spike-specific TCR depth and breadth were not found to differ between the two schedules. Vaccinee samples were obtained from the UK trials COV001 and COV002, which included a single-blind randomized controlled phase 2/3 trial of AZD1222 (ChAdOx1 nCoV-19) in healthy adults. For TCRbeta chain sequencing, PBMC samples from trial participants were taken at day 0 and at day 28 after the second dose. The CDR3 regions of human TCRbeta chains were analyzed by immunosequencing. From the authors' description of their analysis: Repertoire TCRs were checked for matches against a reference library of SARS-CoV-2-specific TCRs that had been generated using the MIRA antigen-specificity platform. Breadth meant the fraction of unique TCRs that were SARS-CoV-2-associated, whereas depth meant the fraction of total T cells that were SARS-CoV-2-associated. Using the MIRA data, each spike-specific TCR was assigned both to the spike region to which the TCR was reactive and to a CD4 or CD8 class. Log10-transformed breadth and depth values were compared by one-way ANOVA with Sidak's multiple comparisons tests. The clones in this table, taken by TCRdb from immuneACCESS, are in-frame only. Not every clone is retained; where verified, under half of the shortfall comes from an unresolved V gene, and the cause of the rest is unknown. The V and J calls and the clone size are those of that table, but D and trimming were determined from the DNA. This sample has roughly 86,000 clones in its table, and 85% of those were observed once. The ten largest clones add up to more than 3.5% of the sample.

A note on this clone: Its antigen is currently not known. Base qualities are not at hand, and no much larger clone is one base apart.

The germline V gene encodes CDR1 LGHNA and CDR2 YSLEER. Trimming removed 0 bases from V and 0 bases from J, leaving 9 bases between the germline ends. The CDR3 has 15 amino acids, counting the end cysteine and phenylalanine. Only the CDR3 DNA is retained, 45 bases long and in frame from the first base. This sequence was found in an adult who received the AZD1222 COVID-19 vaccine. This receptor chain uses TRBV4-3 and TRBJ2-7, with no reliable assignment of the D segment. This specimen consisted of peripheral blood, obtained 28 days after the second AZD1222 dose. The CDR3 region: CASSQDSSSSYEQYF. The DNA sequence is TGCGCCAGCAGCCAAGATTCCTCCAGCTCCTACGAGCAGTACTTC.